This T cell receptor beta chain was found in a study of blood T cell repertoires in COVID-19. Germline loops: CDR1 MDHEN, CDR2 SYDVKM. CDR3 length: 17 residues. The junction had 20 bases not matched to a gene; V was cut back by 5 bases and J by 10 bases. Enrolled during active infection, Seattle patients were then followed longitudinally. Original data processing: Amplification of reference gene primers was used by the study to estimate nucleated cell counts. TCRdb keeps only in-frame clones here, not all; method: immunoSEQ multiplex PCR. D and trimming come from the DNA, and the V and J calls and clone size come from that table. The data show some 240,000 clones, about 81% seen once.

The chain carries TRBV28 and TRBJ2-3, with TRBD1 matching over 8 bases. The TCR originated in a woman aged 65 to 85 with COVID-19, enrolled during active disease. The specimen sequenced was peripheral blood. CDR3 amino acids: CASSRPYGTGLAPAQYF. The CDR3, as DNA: TGTGCCAGCAGTCGCCCTTATGGGACAGGCCTCGCCCCGGCGCAGTATTTT.